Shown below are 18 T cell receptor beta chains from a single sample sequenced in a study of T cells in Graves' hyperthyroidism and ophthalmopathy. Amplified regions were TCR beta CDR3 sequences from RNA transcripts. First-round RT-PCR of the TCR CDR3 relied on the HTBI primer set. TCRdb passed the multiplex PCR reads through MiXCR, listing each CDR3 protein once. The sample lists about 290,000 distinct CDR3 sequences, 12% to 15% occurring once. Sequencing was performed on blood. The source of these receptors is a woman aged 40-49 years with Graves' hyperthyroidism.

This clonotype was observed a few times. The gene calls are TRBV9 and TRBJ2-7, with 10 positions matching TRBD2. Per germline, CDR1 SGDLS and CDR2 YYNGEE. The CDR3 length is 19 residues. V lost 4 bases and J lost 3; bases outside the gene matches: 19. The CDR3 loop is CASSTGGAGGPTLLYEQYF. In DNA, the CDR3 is TGTGCCAGCAGCACTGGGGGAGCGGGAGGGCCGACCCTCCTCTACGAGCAGTACTTC.

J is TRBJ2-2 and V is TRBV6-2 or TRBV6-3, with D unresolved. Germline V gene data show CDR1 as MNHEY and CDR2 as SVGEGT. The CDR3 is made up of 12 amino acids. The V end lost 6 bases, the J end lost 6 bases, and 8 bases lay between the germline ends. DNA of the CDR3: TGTGCCAGCAGCACTGGACCCGGGGAGCTGTTTTTT. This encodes CASSTGPGELFF.

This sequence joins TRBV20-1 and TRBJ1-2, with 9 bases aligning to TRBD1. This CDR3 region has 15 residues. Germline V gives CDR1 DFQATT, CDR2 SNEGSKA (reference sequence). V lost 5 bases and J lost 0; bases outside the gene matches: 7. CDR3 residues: CSAPGTGSANYGYTF. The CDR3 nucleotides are TGCAGTGCTCCCGGGACAGGGTCCGCTAACTATGGCTACACCTTC.

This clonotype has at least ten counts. CDR3 sequence: CASSLSANYEQYF. CDR3 coding DNA: TGTGCCAGCAGCTTGTCGGCGAACTACGAGCAGTACTTC. The chain joins TRBV5-5 to TRBJ2-7, with no clear D. Trimming took off 1 base at V and 3 bases at J, with 8 bases between the two ends. The CDR3 runs 13 residues. Germline CDR1 is SGHKS and CDR2 is YYEKEE (reference sequence).

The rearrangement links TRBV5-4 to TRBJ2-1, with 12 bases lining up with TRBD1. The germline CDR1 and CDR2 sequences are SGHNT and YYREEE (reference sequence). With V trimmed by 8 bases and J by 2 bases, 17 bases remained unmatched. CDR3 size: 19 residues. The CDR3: CASIAGTGGSGTTYNEQFF. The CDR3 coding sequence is TGTGCCAGTATAGCCGGGACAGGGGGCTCGGGGACAACCTACAATGAGCAGTTCTTC.

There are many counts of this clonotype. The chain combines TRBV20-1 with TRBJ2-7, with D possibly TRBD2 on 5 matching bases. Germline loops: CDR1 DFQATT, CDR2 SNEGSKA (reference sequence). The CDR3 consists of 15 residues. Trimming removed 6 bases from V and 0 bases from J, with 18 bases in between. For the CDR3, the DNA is TGCAGTGCCCGGGGTGGTGAAGGTTTCTCCTACGAGCAGTACTTC. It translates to CSARGGEGFSYEQYF.

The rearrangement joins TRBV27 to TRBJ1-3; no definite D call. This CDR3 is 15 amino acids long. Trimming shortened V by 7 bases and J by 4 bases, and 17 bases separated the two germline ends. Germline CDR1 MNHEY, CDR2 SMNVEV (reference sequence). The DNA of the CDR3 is TGTGCCAGCATTGATGTGCGGTTCGGAGGAAACACCATATATTTT. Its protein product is CASIDVRFGGNTIYF.

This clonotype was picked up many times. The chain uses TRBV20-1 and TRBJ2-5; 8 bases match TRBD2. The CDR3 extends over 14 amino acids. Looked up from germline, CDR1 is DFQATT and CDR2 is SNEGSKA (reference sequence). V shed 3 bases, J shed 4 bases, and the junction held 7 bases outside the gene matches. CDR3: CSARALAEGETQYF. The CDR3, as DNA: TGCAGTGCTAGGGCACTAGCGGAAGGAGAGACCCAGTACTTC.

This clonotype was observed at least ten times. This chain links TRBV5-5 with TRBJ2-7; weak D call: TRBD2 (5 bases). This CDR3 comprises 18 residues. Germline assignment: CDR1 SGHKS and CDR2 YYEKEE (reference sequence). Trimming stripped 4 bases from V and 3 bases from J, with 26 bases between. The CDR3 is CASSLIRPGKKSVYEQYF. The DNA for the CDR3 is TGTGCCAGCAGCCTAATAAGACCGGGAAAGAAGTCCGTCTACGAGCAGTACTTC.

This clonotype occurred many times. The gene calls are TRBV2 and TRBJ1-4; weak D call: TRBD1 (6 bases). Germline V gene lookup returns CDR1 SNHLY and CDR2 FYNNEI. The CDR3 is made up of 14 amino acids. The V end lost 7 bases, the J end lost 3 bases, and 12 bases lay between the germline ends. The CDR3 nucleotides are TGTGCCAGCAAACAGGGATGGGCTAATGAAAAACTGTTTTTT. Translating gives CASKQGWANEKLFF.

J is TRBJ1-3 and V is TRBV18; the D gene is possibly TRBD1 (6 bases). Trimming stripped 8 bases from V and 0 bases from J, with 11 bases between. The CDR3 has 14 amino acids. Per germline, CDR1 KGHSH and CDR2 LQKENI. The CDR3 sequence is CASTDRSSGNTIYF. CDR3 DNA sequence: TGTGCCAGCACCGACAGGAGCTCTGGAAACACCATATATTTT.

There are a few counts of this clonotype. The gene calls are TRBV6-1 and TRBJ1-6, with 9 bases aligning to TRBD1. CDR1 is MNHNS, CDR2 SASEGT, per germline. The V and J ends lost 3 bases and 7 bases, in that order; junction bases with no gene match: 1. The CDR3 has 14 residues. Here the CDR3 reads CASSDGTGNSPLHF. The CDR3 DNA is TGTGCCAGCAGTGATGGGACAGGGAATTCACCCCTCCACTTT.

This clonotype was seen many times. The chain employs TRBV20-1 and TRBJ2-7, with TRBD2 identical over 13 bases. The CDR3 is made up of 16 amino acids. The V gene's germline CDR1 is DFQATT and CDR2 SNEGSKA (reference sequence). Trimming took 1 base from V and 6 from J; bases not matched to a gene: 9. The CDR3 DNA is TGCAGTGCTAGAGGGACTCGACTAGCGGGAGGCCCCGAGCAGTACTTC. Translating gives CSARGTRLAGGPEQYF.

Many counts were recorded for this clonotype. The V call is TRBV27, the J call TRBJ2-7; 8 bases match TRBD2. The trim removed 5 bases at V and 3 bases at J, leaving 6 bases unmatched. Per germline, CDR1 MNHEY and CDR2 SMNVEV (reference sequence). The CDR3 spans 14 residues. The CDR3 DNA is TGTGCCAGCAGTGCCGGGACTAGTGGCTACGAGCAGTACTTC. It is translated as CASSAGTSGYEQYF.

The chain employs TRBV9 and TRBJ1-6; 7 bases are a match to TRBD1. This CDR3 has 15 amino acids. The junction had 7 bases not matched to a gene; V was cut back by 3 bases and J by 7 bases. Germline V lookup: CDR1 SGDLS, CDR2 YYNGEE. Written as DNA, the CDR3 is TGTGCCAGCAGCGCCTCGACAGGGATGAATTCACCCCTCCACTTT. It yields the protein CASSASTGMNSPLHF.

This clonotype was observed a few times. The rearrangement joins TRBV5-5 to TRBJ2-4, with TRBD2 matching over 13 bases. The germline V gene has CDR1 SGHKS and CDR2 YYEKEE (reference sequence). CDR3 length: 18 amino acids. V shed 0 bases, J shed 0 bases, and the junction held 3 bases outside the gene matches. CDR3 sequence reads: CASSLGLAGGIAKNIQYF. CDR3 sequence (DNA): TGTGCCAGCAGCTTGGGACTAGCGGGAGGTATAGCCAAAAACATTCAGTACTTC.

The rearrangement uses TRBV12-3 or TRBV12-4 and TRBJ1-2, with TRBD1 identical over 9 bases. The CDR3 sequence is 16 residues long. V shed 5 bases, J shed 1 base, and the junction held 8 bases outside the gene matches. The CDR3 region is CASSPRQGQGNYGYTF. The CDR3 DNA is TGTGCCAGCAGTCCGAGACAGGGACAGGGTAACTATGGCTACACCTTC.

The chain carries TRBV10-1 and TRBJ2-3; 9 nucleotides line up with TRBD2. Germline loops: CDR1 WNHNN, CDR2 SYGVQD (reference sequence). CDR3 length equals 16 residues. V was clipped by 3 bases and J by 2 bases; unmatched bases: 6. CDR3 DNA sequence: TGCGCCAGCAGTGATCAATCTAGCGGGATCACAGATACGCAGTATTTT. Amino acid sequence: CASSDQSSGITDTQYF.